This is a list of T cell receptor beta chains from one sample in a study of OX40 agonist ivuxolimab in advanced cancers. TCRdb's copy holds only in-frame clones and misses some; the assay was immunoSEQ multiplex PCR. The top ten hold roughly 3.6% of the sample, which has 45,000 to 65,000 clones, about nine tenths seen once. Here the sequenced sample was CD4+ or CD8+ T cells sorted from blood, taken in a trial of the OX40 agonist ivuxolimab. The receptors come from an adult with an advanced solid tumor such as melanoma, head and neck, liver or kidney cancer. Both conserved end residues are part of each CDR3. The D gene is left open where the match is weak. Part of the rows lack a size; the others show once, few, many or a class for expanded clones.

D gene	V gene	J gene	clone size	CDR3 protein	CDR3 DNA
-	TRBV5-3	TRBJ2-7	-	CATPHRGDTFSRYF	TGTGCCACCCCTCACCGGGGGGACACGTTTAGTCGGTACTTC
-	TRBV5-4	TRBJ2-7	-	CASSLPTLGEQYF	TGTGCCAGCAGCCTCCCGACTCTTGGGGAGCAGTACTTC
TRBD1	TRBV19	TRBJ1-2	-	CASSPVTGVTGGYTF	TGTGCCAGTAGCCCCGTTACAGGGGTCACGGGCGGCTACACCTTC
-	TRBV28	TRBJ1-6	-	CASSLLTSRSPLHF	TGTGCCAGCAGTTTATTAACATCACGGTCACCCCTCCACTTT
-	TRBV9	TRBJ2-3	-	CASSVAQRADTQYF	TGTGCCAGCAGCGTAGCACAGAGGGCAGATACGCAGTATTTT
-	TRBV5-1	TRBJ2-3	-	CASSLGRGEDTQYF	TGCGCCAGCAGCTTGGGCAGGGGGGAGGATACGCAGTATTTT
-	TRBV10-3	TRBJ2-7	-	CAISDSMGRKYEQYF	TGTGCCATCAGTGATAGTATGGGACGGAAATACGAGCAGTACTTC
TRBD1	TRBV5-1	TRBJ1-2	-	CASSGTGQANGYTF	TGCGCCAGCAGCGGCACGGGACAGGCAAATGGCTACACCTTC
-	TRBV6-6	TRBJ1-2	-	CASSYSGTSTGYTF	TGTGCCAGCAGTTACTCGGGGACCTCGACGGGCTACACCTTC
TRBD2	TRBV29-1	TRBJ2-1	-	CSVGGLGPNEQFF	TGCAGCGTTGGCGGACTAGGCCCGAATGAGCAGTTCTTC
TRBD2	TRBV5-1	TRBJ2-3	-	CASSLIRRGGGTDTQYF	TGCGCCAGCAGCTTGATTCGTCGCGGGGGAGGGACAGATACGCAGTATTTT
-	TRBV2	TRBJ2-1	-	CASRTDTFNEQFF	TGTGCCAGCAGGACGGACACTTTCAATGAGCAGTTCTTC
-	TRBV2	TRBJ1-2	-	CASNDRNYGYTF	TGTGCCAGCAATGACAGGAACTATGGCTACACCTTC
TRBD1	TRBV15	TRBJ1-6	-	CATSRKRQGGSPLHF	TGTGCCACCAGCAGGAAAAGACAGGGCGGTTCACCCCTCCACTTT
-	TRBV28	TRBJ2-3	once	CASSLPGLADTQYF	TGTGCCAGCAGTTTGCCTGGCTTGGCAGATACGCAGTATTTT
-	TRBV7-8	TRBJ2-7	-	CASSLTDYEQYF	TGTGCCAGCAGCCTCACAGACTACGAGCAGTACTTC
-	TRBV28	TRBJ2-7	-	CASFNPVKTGSEQYF	TGTGCCAGCTTCAACCCAGTCAAGACAGGAAGCGAGCAGTACTTC
-	TRBV18	TRBJ2-3	-	CASSPPTGPDTQYF	TGTGCCAGCTCACCGCCTACAGGGCCAGATACGCAGTATTTT
-	TRBV5-1	TRBJ1-6	-	CASSFSADNSPLHF	TGCGCCAGCAGCTTTTCGGCAGATAATTCACCCCTCCACTTT
-	TRBV6-1	TRBJ2-3	-	CASSGQGGSTDTQYF	TGTGCCAGCAGTGGACAGGGAGGGAGCACAGATACGCAGTATTTT
TRBD1	TRBV9	TRBJ1-2	-	CASESLPQGVYGYTF	TGTGCCAGCGAAAGCCTACCCCAGGGGGTCTATGGCTACACCTTC
-	TRBV4-2	TRBJ2-1	-	CASSQESSYNEQFF	TGTGCCAGCAGCCAAGAGAGCTCCTACAATGAGCAGTTCTTC
-	TRBV6-5	TRBJ1-1	-	CASSYSRGQTSTEAFF	TGTGCCAGCAGTTACTCGAGAGGACAGACGAGCACTGAAGCTTTCTTT
-	TRBV5-6	TRBJ1-2	-	CASSSPVGDYGYTF	TGTGCCAGCAGCTCCCCGGTCGGCGACTATGGCTACACCTTC
TRBD1	TRBV19	TRBJ1-1	-	CASSERVSIDRARTEAFF	TGTGCCAGTAGTGAAAGGGTATCTATCGACAGGGCGCGTACTGAAGCTTTCTTT
-	TRBV21-1	TRBJ2-3	-	CASSSSGGANTDTQYF	TGTGCCAGCAGCAGTAGCGGGGGGGCCAACACAGATACGCAGTATTTT
-	TRBV27	TRBJ1-1	few	CASTRSGGTNTEAFF	TGTGCCAGCACCCGAAGCGGGGGCACGAACACTGAAGCTTTCTTT
-	TRBV10-3	TRBJ1-1	medium-sized	CAIRGAWDTEAFF	TGTGCCATCAGGGGGGCATGGGACACTGAAGCTTTCTTT
-	TRBV27	TRBJ1-2	few	CASSLKAGGTHYGYTF	TGTGCCAGCAGCCTAAAGGCGGGGGGTACACACTATGGCTACACCTTC
-	TRBV25-1	TRBJ2-7	-	CAQGGTGTDGRDYEQYF	TGTGCCCAGGGGGGCACCGGGACGGATGGACGCGACTACGAGCAGTACTTC
-	TRBV7-2	TRBJ2-3	-	CASSLTDTQYF	TGTGCCAGCAGCTTGACAGATACGCAGTATTTT
-	TRBV27	TRBJ1-6	-	CASSPRDSRAVGSPLHF	TGTGCCAGCAGTCCCCGGGACTCCAGGGCTGTTGGATCACCCCTCCACTTT
TRBD1	TRBV2	TRBJ2-5	few	CASTAGTGGRETQYF	TGTGCCAGCACCGCCGGGACAGGGGGCAGGGAGACCCAGTACTTC
-	TRBV27	TRBJ2-3	-	CASSRHQGSDTQYF	TGTGCCAGCAGCCGTCATCAGGGGTCGGATACGCAGTATTTT
-	TRBV10-3	TRBJ1-1	-	CATNSRGGNTEAFF	TGTGCCACCAATAGCCGGGGAGGGAACACTGAAGCTTTCTTT
-	TRBV7-2	TRBJ1-1	few	CASSLGFKAFF	TGTGCCAGCAGCTTAGGCTTTAAGGCTTTCTTT
-	TRBV7-3	TRBJ2-1	-	CASSPTIAYNEQFF	TGTGCCAGCAGCCCAACAATCGCCTACAATGAGCAGTTCTTC
-	TRBV2	TRBJ1-2	-	CASTPGFNYGYTF	TGTGCCAGTACACCGGGATTCAACTATGGCTACACCTTC